This T cell receptor (beta chain) comes out of a study of T cell responses to AZD1222 COVID-19 vaccine. Study observations and caveats: Nearly half of spike-specific TCRs reportedly target variant regions that are unmutated in the B.1.351 and B.1.1.7 variants.

V dropped 5 bases and J dropped 8; count of bases not matched to a gene: 4. CDR3 length: 13 amino acids. CDR1 is SEHNR and CDR2 is FQNEAQ in the germline V gene (reference sequence). Profiled with immunoSEQ multiplex PCR; TCRdb holds only in-frame clones, not every one. The data hold 95,000 to 100,000 clones, with approximately 84% observed a single time. About this clone: The antigen is not known.

The chain links TRBV7-9 to TRBJ2-5; 11 bases match TRBD2. Sequences were derived from peripheral blood, sampled 28 days after the second AZD1222 dose. This TCR was sampled from an adult who received the AZD1222 COVID-19 vaccine. The CDR3 DNA reads TGTGCCAGCAGCCTTACTAGCGGGAGAACCCAGTACTTC. This gives the protein CASSLTSGRTQYF.